These 9 T cell receptor beta chains came from one sample sequenced in a study of blood T cell repertoires in COVID-19. The assay was immunoSEQ multiplex PCR, and TCRdb's table has in-frame clones only and misses some. This sample yields 85,000 to 130,000 clones, of which 71% are seen a single time; about 1% belongs to the top ten. Sequenced: peripheral blood. The receptors shown here come from a human donor with acute or convalescent COVID-19. The donor label of this sample is uncertain.

The chain carries TRBV12-5 and TRBJ1-1; D is uncertain. CDR1 and CDR2 from the germline V gene are LGHNT and FRNRAP. This CDR3 contains 15 residues. V lost 5 bases, J lost 2 bases, and 15 bases lay in between. CDR3 nucleotides: TGTGCTAGTGGTCGTACTGAGGGAAGCAACACTGAAGCTTTCTTT. Its protein product is CASGRTEGSNTEAFF.

The chain couples TRBV18 to TRBJ1-6; D not certain. CDR1 is KGHSH, CDR2 LQKENI, per germline. V lost 8 bases and J lost 9, with 17 bases in between. The CDR3 sequence is 14 residues long. The CDR3 protein is CASAREGLGSPLHF. In nucleotides, the CDR3 is TGTGCCAGCGCCAGAGAGGGTTTGGGTTCACCCCTCCACTTT.

In its sample, this clone was seen a few times. This chain links TRBV3-1 (or the pseudogene TRBV3-2) with TRBJ2-5; 11 bases map to TRBD1. V shed 5 bases, J shed 5 bases, and the junction held 10 bases outside the gene matches. CDR3 length: 16 amino acids. Per the germline V gene, CDR1 is LGHDT and CDR2 is YNNKEL (reference sequence). In DNA, the CDR3 is TGTGCCAGCAGCTCACTTCGGACAGGGGGCGGGGAGACCCAGTACTTC. Its translation is CASSSLRTGGGETQYF.

V usage is TRBV28 and J usage is TRBJ1-2; maybe TRBD1 (5 bases). Between the trimmed V and J ends, which lost 1 base and 2 bases, there was a span of 17 bases. From germline, CDR1 is MDHEN and CDR2 SYDVKM. The CDR3 totals 17 residues. CDR3 region: CASSLSRAISMNYGYTF. The CDR3 nucleotides are TGTGCCAGCAGTTTATCCAGGGCAATATCGATGAACTATGGCTACACCTTC.

This chain connects TRBV5-3 to TRBJ2-3, with TRBD2 identical over 12 bases. TRBV5-3 is classed as an ORF, of uncertain function. The junction had 13 bases not matched to a gene; V was cut back by 5 bases and J by 0 bases. The CDR3 totals 19 residues. DNA for the CDR3: TGTGCCAGAAGGAATTCTACTAGCGGGGGGCAACAAAGCACAGATACGCAGTATTTT. As protein: CARRNSTSGGQQSTDTQYF.

This chain joins TRBV24-1 and TRBJ1-2, with 8 positions matching TRBD1. Germline CDR1 reads KGHDR; CDR2 reads SFDVKD. V trimming: 4 bases; J trimming: 4 bases; junction bases outside the gene matches: 16. This CDR3 has 18 amino acids. CDR3 in amino acids: CATSDNTLDRGPLYGYTF. DNA for the CDR3: TGTGCCACCAGTGACAATACTTTAGACAGGGGCCCCCTCTATGGCTACACCTTC.

Notes on this clone: Distinct nucleotide sequences in the sample also encode this CDR3. CDR3 sequence reads: CASSPGGRGNQPQHF. The DNA of the CDR3 is TGTGCCAGCTCACCCGGGGGTCGAGGAAATCAGCCCCAGCATTTT. The J gene is TRBJ1-5, the V gene TRBV18; a weak D match, TRBD1 (5 bases). The V end was cut by 3 bases, the J end by 4 bases, with 13 bases between. CDR3 length: 15 residues. CDR1 and CDR2 (germline): KGHSH, LQKENI.

This clone was observed a handful of times. The chain links TRBV19 to TRBJ1-5; 9 nucleotides agree with TRBD1. Trimming at V came to 9 bases and at J to 7 bases, leaving 13 bases not matched to a gene. In germline, CDR1 is LNHDA, CDR2 SQIVND (reference sequence). The CDR3 totals 15 residues. CDR3 nucleotides: TGTGCCAGCGCCGGGACAGGGCGGCAGGGGCAGCCCCAGCATTTT. Residues: CASAGTGRQGQPQHF.

V is TRBV15 and J is TRBJ2-6; D may be TRBD2 (6 bases). The CDR3 is 15 amino acids. Germline V lookup: CDR1 LNHNV, CDR2 YYDKDF (reference sequence). V lost 2 bases and J 2 bases, leaving 7 bases between the germline ends. The CDR3 DNA reads as TGTGCCACCAGCAGATCGGGGGCTGGGGCCAACGTCCTGACTTTC. It codes for CATSRSGAGANVLTF.